The 26 T cell receptor beta chains given below trace back to one sample, sequenced in a study of a mutant IDH1 vaccine in newly diagnosed glioma (dated by TCRdb to the early 2020s). Libraries were made using the immunoSEQ multiplex PCR assay. The immuneACCESS repertoire file appears here via TCRdb, limited to in-frame rearrangements. These files lack a portion of the clones; in checked studies, under half of the deficit traces to unresolved V genes, and the cause of the others is not known. The sample table lists about 36,000 clones, approximately 80% of them with a count of one. The biggest ten clones account for around 15% of the sample. Their recognized antigens are unknown. What this sample's time point label stands for: week 11, during vaccination. Every vaccine dose consisted of 300 ug of a 20-mer mutant IDH1 peptide in Montanide, administered subcutaneously together with topical imiquimod.

This material consisted of peripheral blood mononuclear cells (PBMCs), taken from a glioma patient whose treatment included an IDH1 peptide vaccine. The receptors stem from a woman aged 25-40 years with glioma. Some clones in this sample may be carry-over from other donors' samples.

The J gene is TRBJ2-2, the V gene TRBV29-1, with TRBD1 matching 8 bases. J lost 5 bases, V lost 4 bases, and 6 bases had no gene match. The CDR3 runs 14 residues. Germline V gene data show CDR1 as SQVTM and CDR2 as ANQGSEA. The CDR3 nucleotides are TGCAGCGTTGGGGGGACAGGAAGGACCGGGGAGCTGTTTTTT. This gives the protein CSVGGTGRTGELFF.

The chain has TRBV29-1 and TRBJ2-1, with TRBD2 identical over 7 bases. The length of the CDR3 is 15 residues. After removal of 7 bases from V and 1 base from J, the junction contained 10 bases not matched to a gene. CDR1 SQVTM and CDR2 ANQGSEA come from the germline V gene. CDR3 amino acids: CSAPATSASYNEQFF. DNA of the CDR3: TGCAGCGCGCCGGCCACTAGCGCATCCTACAATGAGCAGTTCTTC.

The chain recombines TRBV6-5 with TRBJ2-7; D uncertain. This CDR3 has 13 residues. Trimming cost V 3 bases and J 2 bases, with 8 bases left between them. The germline V gene encodes CDR1 MNHEY and CDR2 SVGAGI. The CDR3 DNA sequence: TGTGCCAGCAGTTATGCACCACCCTACGAGCAGTACTTC. Its translation is CASSYAPPYEQYF.

CDR3 nucleotide sequence: TGTGCCAGCACCCTGTGGGAGGGCTACGAGCAGTACTTC. This translates into CASTLWEGYEQYF. The rearrangement uses TRBV11-3 and TRBJ2-7, with 7 nucleotides matching TRBD2. The CDR3 contains 13 residues. Germline CDR1 reads SGHNT; CDR2 reads YENEEA. The J segment lost 3 bases and the V segment lost 7 bases, leaving 6 bases of the junction unmatched. Based on the CDR3 plus reference TRBV11-3 and TRBJ2-7, the full variable domain is EAGVVQSPRYKIIEKKQPVAFWCNPISGHNTLYWYLQNLGQGPELLIRYENEEAVDDSQLPKDRFSAERLKGVDSTLKIQPAELGDSAVYLCASTLWEGYEQYFGPGTRLTVT.

V is TRBV4-1 and J is TRBJ2-3, with TRBD1 matching over 10 bases. Looked up from germline, CDR1 is MGHRA and CDR2 is YSYEKL. J gave up 6 bases and V 4 bases, and 7 bases lay outside the gene matches. The CDR3 is made up of 15 amino acids. As DNA, the CDR3 is TGCGCCAGCAGCCGATCGGGACAGGGGTCGGATACGCAGTATTTT. It codes for CASSRSGQGSDTQYF.

The J gene is TRBJ2-3, the V gene TRBV4-1; D might be TRBD2 (5 bases). The V gene lost 3 bases and the J gene lost 0 bases, with 19 bases spanning the gap. The CDR3 has 18 amino acids. Germline CDR1 MGHRA, CDR2 YSYEKL. The CDR3 reads CASSQGRGGPLSTDTQYF. The CDR3 DNA is TGCGCCAGCAGCCAGGGTCGTGGAGGACCTCTTAGCACAGATACGCAGTATTTT.

V is TRBV29-1 and J is TRBJ1-2; possible D gene TRBD1, 5 bases. CDR3 size: 15 residues. V was cut by 2 bases and J by 2 bases, with 15 bases left in between. The germline V gene has CDR1 SQVTM and CDR2 ANQGSEA. The CDR3 nucleotides are TGCAGCGTTGAATTTGGGGCACATGCCAACTATGGCTACACCTTC. This translates into CSVEFGAHANYGYTF.

This rearrangement joins TRBV7-9 to TRBJ2-7; D is unresolved. In germline, CDR1 is SEHNR, CDR2 FQNEAQ (reference sequence). Trimming took 5 bases from V and 0 from J, leaving 5 bases between them. The CDR3 length is 12 residues. This chain's CDR3 is CASSDGSYEQYF. For the CDR3, the DNA is TGTGCCAGCAGCGACGGCTCCTACGAGCAGTACTTC. The whole variable domain, filled in from reference TRBV7-9 and TRBJ2-7, reads DTGVSQNPRHKITKRGQNVTFRCDPISEHNRLYWYRQTLGQGPEFLTYFQNEAQLEKSRLLSDRFSAERPKGSFSTLEIQRTEQGDSAMYLCASSDGSYEQYFGPGTRLTVT.

The chain joins TRBV4-2 to TRBJ2-3; D not certain. Trimming stripped 5 bases from V and 4 bases from J, with 10 bases between. Germline V lookup: CDR1 LGHNA, CDR2 YNFKEQ. There are 13 residues in the CDR3. CDR3 protein: CASSNPPADTQYF. The CDR3 nucleotides are TGTGCCAGCAGCAACCCCCCCGCAGATACGCAGTATTTT.

The chain links TRBV6-1 to TRBJ1-5; a possible D gene is TRBD1 (5 bases). Germline V CDR1 and CDR2: MNHNS, SASEGT. The CDR3 runs 14 residues. Trimming left V 2 bases short and J 3 bases short, with 8 bases between. CDR3 bases: TGTGCCAGCAGTGAAAGACAGTACAATCAGCCCCAGCATTTT. Protein sequence: CASSERQYNQPQHF.

The chain links TRBV9 to TRBJ2-2; the D is unclear. The CDR3 length is 16 residues. Germline V CDR1 and CDR2: SGDLS, YYNGEE. V was shortened by 0 bases and J by 0 bases, with 9 bases between the two germline ends. CDR3 residues: CASSVDVDANTGELFF. Written as DNA, the CDR3 is TGTGCCAGCAGCGTAGATGTCGACGCGAACACCGGGGAGCTGTTTTTT.

The chain combines TRBV9 with TRBJ2-7; D is perhaps TRBD1 or TRBD2 (6 bases each). Germline assignment: CDR1 SGDLS and CDR2 YYNGEE. V was trimmed by 1 base and J by 7 bases, leaving 15 bases between them. The CDR3 loop spans 14 amino acids. The CDR3 sequence: CASSVRGPPGEQYF. As DNA, the CDR3 is TGTGCCAGCAGCGTACGGGGGCCCCCGGGGGAGCAGTACTTC.

The genes are TRBV7-2 and TRBJ2-1; D remains unclear. In germline, CDR1 is SGHTA, CDR2 FQGNSA. The V end lost 8 bases, the J end lost 4 bases, and 12 bases lay between the germline ends. This CDR3 has 13 amino acids. CDR3 loop: CASGLGRYNEQFF. The CDR3 bases are TGTGCCAGCGGCCTGGGTCGATACAATGAGCAGTTCTTC.

V gene TRBV25-1 combines with J gene TRBJ1-1; D is ambiguous. There are 11 residues in the CDR3. CDR1 is MGHDK, CDR2 SYGVNS, per germline. V dropped 2 bases and J dropped 3 bases, with 1 base sitting between them. DNA for the CDR3: TGTGCCAGCAGTGAACACACTGAAGCTTTCTTT. Residues: CASSEHTEAFF.

This chain uses TRBV5-6 with TRBJ2-2, with 7 bases lining up with TRBD1. V shed 1 base, J shed 0 bases, and the junction held 6 bases outside the gene matches. The CDR3 runs to 17 residues. Germline-derived CDR1 and CDR2 are SGHDT and YYEEEE. The CDR3 region has the DNA TGTGCCAGCAGCTTGTTTTTGGGGACAGCGAACACCGGGGAGCTGTTTTTT. Translating gives CASSLFLGTANTGELFF. The variable domain in full, completed from reference TRBV5-6 and TRBJ2-2, reads DAGVTQSPTHLIKTRGQQVTLRCSPKSGHDTVSWYQQALGQGPQFIFQYYEEEERQRGNFPDRFSGHQFPNYSSELNVNALLLGDSALYLCASSLFLGTANTGELFFGEGSRLTVL.

The V call is TRBV10-2, the J call TRBJ2-5, with TRBD2 matching over 8 bases. The CDR3 sequence is 13 residues long. Trimming removed 0 bases from V and 12 bases from J; junction bases left unmatched: 6. The germline CDR1 and CDR2 sequences are WSHSY and SAAADI. CDR3 nucleotide sequence: TGCGCCAGCAGTGAGTCGCCCGGGGGGGCGAAGTACTTC. Translating it yields CASSESPGGAKYF.

The chain has TRBV11-3 and TRBJ2-2, with D possibly being TRBD1 (6 bases). Per the germline V gene, CDR1 is SGHNT and CDR2 is YENEEA. The CDR3 runs 17 residues. V was shortened by 5 bases and J by 1 base, with 17 bases between the two germline ends. The CDR3 protein is CASSTNSDRLNTGELFF. The CDR3 nucleotides are TGTGCCAGCAGCACTAATTCGGACAGATTGAACACCGGGGAGCTGTTTTTT.

This clone was seen a handful of times. This chain joins TRBV6-1 and TRBJ1-1, with 11 bases lining up with TRBD1. The CDR3 covers 13 residues. With 5 bases clipped from V and 6 bases from J, the junction kept 2 bases outside the gene matches. Germline V gene lookup returns CDR1 MNHNS and CDR2 SASEGT. Here the CDR3 reads CASSLGQGAEAFF. The CDR3 DNA sequence: TGTGCCAGCAGTTTGGGACAGGGGGCTGAAGCTTTCTTT.

The sample holds one count of this clone. The rearrangement joins TRBV29-1 to TRBJ2-1; weak D call: TRBD2 (6 bases). The CDR3 covers 15 residues. V was trimmed by 6 bases and J by 5 bases, leaving 20 bases between them. Germline V gene sequence: CDR1 SQVTM, CDR2 ANQGSEA. The CDR3 sequence is CSVSGTQFFNNEQFF. The CDR3 DNA is TGCAGCGTATCCGGGACTCAATTTTTTAACAATGAGCAGTTCTTC.

The chain employs TRBV21-1 and TRBJ1-5; the table's D call of TRBD1 was not tested on the DNA. TRBV21-1 is given as a pseudogene. The CDR3 runs to 18 residues. CDR3 amino acids: CASSKALKTGTGDQPQHF. CDR3 bases: TGTGCCAGCAGCAAAGCGCTTAAGACGGGGACAGGGGATCAGCCCCAGCATTTT.

J is TRBJ1-1 and V is TRBV7-3, with TRBD1 identical over 7 bases. The CDR3 is 15 amino acids. Germline CDR1 reads SGHTA; CDR2 reads FQGTGA. Trimming removed 2 bases from V and 1 base from J; junction bases left unmatched: 4. CDR3 nucleotide sequence: TGTGCCAGCAGCTTATCCAACAGGGGGAACACTGAAGCTTTCTTT. Amino acid sequence: CASSLSNRGNTEAFF.

This chain uses TRBV12-5 with TRBJ2-7; 7 nucleotides align to TRBD2. Germline CDR1 reads LGHNT; CDR2 reads FRNRAP. V shed 0 bases and J 3 bases; nucleotides not matched to a gene: 2. The CDR3 runs to 14 residues. The CDR3 DNA sequence: TGTGCTAGTGGTTTGGTACCGGGAGGCTACGAGCAGTACTTC. This encodes CASGLVPGGYEQYF.

In this sample, this clone turned up a few times. The chain carries TRBV6-1 and TRBJ2-7, with D possibly being TRBD1 or TRBD2 (7 bases each). V was pared by 8 bases and J by 3 bases, with 17 bases between. This CDR3 is built from 14 residues. The germline V gene has CDR1 MNHNS and CDR2 SASEGT. The CDR3 DNA sequence: TGTGCCAGCTCACTTGCAGGGGGGGGCTACGAGCAGTACTTC. The encoded protein is CASSLAGGGYEQYF.

V is TRBV7-3 and J is TRBJ2-3; 11 bases map to TRBD1. CDR1 and CDR2 (germline): SGHTA, FQGTGA. Unmatched junction bases numbered 5, after V lost 5 bases and J lost 4 bases. This CDR3 is built from 15 residues. DNA for the CDR3: TGTGCCAGCAGCCTTGGGACAGGGGGACCAGATACGCAGTATTTT. Translated: CASSLGTGGPDTQYF.

The rearrangement joins TRBV4-1 to TRBJ2-3; D is perhaps TRBD2 (6 bases). Germline V gene lookup returns CDR1 MGHRA and CDR2 YSYEKL. The CDR3 consists of 18 residues. The ends were cut back, 3 bases at V and 1 base at J, with 20 bases in the middle. The CDR3 DNA reads as TGCGCCAGCAGCCAGGAAACTAACCCGAGACTAGGCACAGATACGCAGTATTTT. Translated, it gives CASSQETNPRLGTDTQYF.

The chain links TRBV9 to TRBJ2-5; D call uncertain. CDR1 and CDR2 (germline): SGDLS, YYNGEE. V was pared by 0 bases and J by 9 bases, with 12 bases between. The CDR3 length is 13 residues. The CDR3 loop is CASSVDISFPQYF. Here the CDR3 DNA reads TGTGCCAGCAGCGTAGACATTAGCTTCCCCCAGTACTTC. Together with reference TRBV9 and TRBJ2-5, the CDR3 gives the full variable domain: DSGVTQTPKHLITATGQRVTLRCSPRSGDLSVYWYQQSLDQGLQFLIQYYNGEERAKGNILERFSAQQFPDLHSELNLSSLELGDSALYFCASSVDISFPQYFGPGTRLLVL.